The 11 T cell receptor beta chains reported below all come from one sample, sequenced in a study of cytomegalovirus exposure and HLA in healthy donors. 60 Vbeta and 13 Jbeta primers were used in PCR. TCRdb keeps only in-frame clones here, not all; method: immunoSEQ multiplex PCR. Here the sample spans 100,000 to 150,000 clones, roughly a tenth being singletons. What was sequenced was PBMCs. The receptors were gathered from a woman aged 18-29 years in good health and CMV-seropositive.

This clone was found many times. This rearrangement joins TRBV2 to TRBJ1-5; 8 bases map to TRBD1. V shed 6 bases, J shed 7 bases, and the junction held 5 bases outside the gene matches. The CDR3 sequence is 13 residues long. Germline loops: CDR1 SNHLY, CDR2 FYNNEI. This CDR3 is CASSGQGGQPQHF. DNA for the CDR3: TGTGCCAGCAGCGGACAGGGAGGACAGCCCCAGCATTTT.

The CDR3 DNA is TGCAGCGTTTGGAGCGGGAGGATCTCCTACGAGCAGTACTTC. Translated: CSVWSGRISYEQYF. The chain combines TRBV29-1 with TRBJ2-7; 9 bases align to TRBD2. The germline V gene encodes CDR1 SQVTM and CDR2 ANQGSEA. This CDR3 comprises 14 residues. J gave up 0 bases and V 5 bases, and 5 bases lay outside the gene matches.

This chain joins TRBV28 and TRBJ1-1, with D possibly TRBD1 on 6 matching bases. CDR3 size: 14 residues. Germline assignment: CDR1 MDHEN and CDR2 SYDVKM. V lost 4 bases and J lost 3, with 12 bases in between. The CDR3 region has the DNA TGTGCCAGCAGTTACAGGGTGATGGACACTGAAGCTTTCTTT. It encodes CASSYRVMDTEAFF.

V gene TRBV5-1 combines with J gene TRBJ1-2, with D perhaps matching TRBD1 (5 bases). The V end lost 1 base, the J end lost 0 bases, and 19 bases lay between the germline ends. The CDR3 totals 18 residues. The germline CDR1 and CDR2 sequences are SGHRS and YFSETQ. CDR3: CASSLSVDTLIANYGYTF. CDR3 coding DNA: TGCGCCAGCAGCTTGTCGGTGGACACCTTAATAGCTAACTATGGCTACACCTTC.

V is TRBV27 and J is TRBJ2-3; 10 bases fit TRBD2. Germline V CDR1 and CDR2: MNHEY, SMNVEV (reference sequence). The J segment lost 2 bases and the V segment lost 4 bases, leaving 6 bases of the junction unmatched. CDR3 length: 16 amino acids. CDR3 DNA sequence: TGTGCCAGCAGTTCGCCTCTAGCGGGAGCCACAGATACGCAGTATTTT. Protein product: CASSSPLAGATDTQYF.

This clone appeared a few times. A junction end diverges from the germline sequence, so it may reflect a read error. The chain combines TRBV7-7 with TRBJ1-1; D is unclear. The CDR3 covers 13 residues. The germline V gene encodes CDR1 SSHAT and CDR2 FNYEAQ (reference sequence). The DNA of the CDR3 is TGTGCTAGCAGCTTAGGTCCGGACACTGAAGCTTTCTTT. Amino acids: CASSLGPDTEAFF.

The V and J genes are TRBV30 and TRBJ2-5; maybe TRBD2 (6 bases). CDR1 and CDR2 from the germline V gene are GTSNPN and SVGIG (reference sequence). CDR3 length: 13 residues. Deletions cut 0 bases from V and 4 bases from J, with 9 bases between. Written as DNA, the CDR3 is TGTGCCTGGAGTGTGACCGGGGGAGAGACCCAGTACTTC. It encodes CAWSVTGGETQYF.

This clone was observed a handful of times. The chain is built from TRBV6-1 and TRBJ1-1; D is ambiguous. Trimming shortened V by 8 bases and J by 5 bases, and 15 bases separated the two germline ends. Germline lookup yields CDR1 MNHNS and CDR2 SASEGT. The CDR3 runs 13 residues. The CDR3 spells CASVIAGGTEAFF. The CDR3 coding sequence is TGTGCCAGCGTAATTGCAGGTGGTACTGAAGCTTTCTTT.

The chain employs TRBV7-9 and TRBJ2-5; 8 nucleotides align to TRBD1. The CDR3 has 16 amino acids. Trimming took 6 bases from V and 7 from J; bases not matched to a gene: 16. The germline CDR1 and CDR2 sequences are SEHNR and FQNEAQ (reference sequence). Here the CDR3 reads CASSSKDRGLLLTQYF. CDR3 bases: TGTGCCAGCAGTTCCAAAGACAGGGGCCTGCTGCTGACCCAGTACTTC.

The rearrangement joins TRBV4-1 to TRBJ1-5; TRBD1 is a possible D gene (5 bases). V dropped 4 bases and J dropped 4 bases, with 14 bases sitting between them. The CDR3 is 15 residues long. CDR1 is MGHRA and CDR2 is YSYEKL in the germline V gene. CDR3 nucleotides: TGCGCCAGCAGCCCCGGGACGGGGGTAAATCAGCCCCAGCATTTT. It is translated as CASSPGTGVNQPQHF.

This clone occurred a few times. The chain recombines TRBV7-9 with TRBJ1-1; 7 nucleotides match TRBD1. V shed 4 bases, J shed 1 base, and the junction held 6 bases outside the gene matches. The germline V gene has CDR1 SEHNR and CDR2 FQNEAQ (reference sequence). CDR3 length: 15 amino acids. The CDR3 bases are TGTGCCAGCAGCTCCTCCGGGACAGCGAACACTGAAGCTTTCTTT. It yields the protein CASSSSGTANTEAFF.